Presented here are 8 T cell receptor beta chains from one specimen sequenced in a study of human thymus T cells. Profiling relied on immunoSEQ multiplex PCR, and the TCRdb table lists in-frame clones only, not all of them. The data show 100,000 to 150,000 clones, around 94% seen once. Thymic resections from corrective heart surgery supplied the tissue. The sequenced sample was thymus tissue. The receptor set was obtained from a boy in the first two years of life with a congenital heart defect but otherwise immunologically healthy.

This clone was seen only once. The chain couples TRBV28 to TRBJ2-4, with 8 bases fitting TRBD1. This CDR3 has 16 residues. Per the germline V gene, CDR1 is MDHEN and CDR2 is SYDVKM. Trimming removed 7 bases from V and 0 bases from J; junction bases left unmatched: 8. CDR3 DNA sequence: TGTGCCAGCACTACGGACAGGGATGTAGCCAAAAACATTCAGTACTTC. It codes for CASTTDRDVAKNIQYF.

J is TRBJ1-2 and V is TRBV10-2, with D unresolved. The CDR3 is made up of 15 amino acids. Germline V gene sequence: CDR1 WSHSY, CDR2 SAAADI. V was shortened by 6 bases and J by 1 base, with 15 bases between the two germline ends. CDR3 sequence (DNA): TGCGCCAGCAGGCCCTTATTAGACGGTAACTATGGCTACACCTTC. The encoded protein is CASRPLLDGNYGYTF.

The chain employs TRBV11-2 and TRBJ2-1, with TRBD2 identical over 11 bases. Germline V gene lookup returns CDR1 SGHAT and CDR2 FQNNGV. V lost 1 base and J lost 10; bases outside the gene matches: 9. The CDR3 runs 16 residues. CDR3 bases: TGTGCCAGCAGCTTAGCTCTAGCGGGGGGCCAAGTCGAGCAGTTCTTC. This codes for CASSLALAGGQVEQFF.

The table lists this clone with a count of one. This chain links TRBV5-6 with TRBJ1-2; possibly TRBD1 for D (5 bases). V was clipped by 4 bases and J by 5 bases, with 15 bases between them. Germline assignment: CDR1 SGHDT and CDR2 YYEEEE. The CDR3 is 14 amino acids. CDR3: CASSPGGSGYGYTF. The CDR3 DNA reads TGTGCCAGCAGCCCCGGGGGGTCAGGGTATGGCTACACCTTC.

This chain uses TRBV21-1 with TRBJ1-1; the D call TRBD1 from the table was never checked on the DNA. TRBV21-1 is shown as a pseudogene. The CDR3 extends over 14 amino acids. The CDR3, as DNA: TGTGCCAGCAGCCCGGGACAGGGTAACACTGAAGCTTTCTTT. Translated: CASSPGQGNTEAFF.

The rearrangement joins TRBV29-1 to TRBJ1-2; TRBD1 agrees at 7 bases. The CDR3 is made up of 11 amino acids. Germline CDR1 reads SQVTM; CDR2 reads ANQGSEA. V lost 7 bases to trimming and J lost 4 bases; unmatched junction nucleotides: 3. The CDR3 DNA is TGCAGCGCTGGGACAGCCTATGGCTACACCTTC. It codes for CSAGTAYGYTF.

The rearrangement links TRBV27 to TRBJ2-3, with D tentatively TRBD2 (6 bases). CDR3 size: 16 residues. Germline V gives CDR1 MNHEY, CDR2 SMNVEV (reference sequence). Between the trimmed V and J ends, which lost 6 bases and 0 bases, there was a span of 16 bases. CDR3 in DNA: TGTGCCAGCAGCGACCATGGGACTTCTAGCACAGATACGCAGTATTTT. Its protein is CASSDHGTSSTDTQYF.

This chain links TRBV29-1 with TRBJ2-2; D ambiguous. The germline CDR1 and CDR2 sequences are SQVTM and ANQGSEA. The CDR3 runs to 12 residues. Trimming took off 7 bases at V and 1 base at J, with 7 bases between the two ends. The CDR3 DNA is TGCAGCGGGGGTTGGAACACCGGGGAGCTGTTTTTT. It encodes CSGGWNTGELFF.